Following are 7 T cell receptor beta chains from one sample sequenced in a study of neurological immune-mediated disorders. TCRdb called the 5' RACE reads again in MiXCR, with one record for every CDR3 protein. In the table there are around 90,000 distinct CDR3 sequences, less than 15% of which are singletons. Time point denoted: longitudinal time-point 2. The sequencing sample was made of PBMCs. Receptor source: a female donor with HTLV-1-associated myelopathy (HAM/TSP).

In this sample, this clonotype turned up a few times. The V call is TRBV12-3 or TRBV12-4, the J call TRBJ1-2; the match to TRBD1 covers 7 bases. The CDR3 has 13 residues. Unmatched junction bases numbered 9, after V lost 6 bases and J lost 8 bases. The CDR3: CASSPGTERGYTF. In DNA, the CDR3 is TGTGCCAGCAGCCCCGGGACAGAAAGGGGCTACACCTTC.

This clonotype was seen repeatedly, ten times or more. CDR3 in amino acids: CASRPIWDEQFF. For the CDR3, the DNA is TGTGCCAGCAGACCGATATGGGATGAGCAGTTCTTC. This chain joins TRBV28 and TRBJ2-1; D remains unclear. This CDR3 has 12 residues. Trimming cost V 6 bases and J 8 bases, with 11 bases left between them. Germline CDR1 reads MDHEN; CDR2 reads SYDVKM.

This clonotype was seen many times. One end of the junction is discordant with germline, which a read error may explain. V usage is TRBV5-1 and J usage is TRBJ2-7, with no clear D. CDR3 length: 10 residues. Looked up from germline, CDR1 is SGHRS and CDR2 is YFSETQ. The CDR3 DNA follows: TGCGCCAGAGCCCCCCGAGGAGCCTTCTTC. Amino acid sequence: CARAPRGAFF.

This clonotype was counted ten times or more. This chain uses TRBV24-1 with TRBJ2-1; 11 nucleotides match TRBD2. The ends lost 3 bases at V and 8 bases at J; junction bases unmatched: 14. The CDR3 is 18 amino acids. Germline V CDR1 and CDR2: KGHDR, SFDVKD. CDR3 bases: TGTGCCACCAGTGATCCCCGTGAGGATAGCGGGGGGGGGTATGAGCAGTTCTTC. It translates to CATSDPREDSGGGYEQFF.

The sample holds many counts of this clonotype. The rearrangement uses TRBV7-2 and TRBJ2-7; 8 bases fit TRBD2. The CDR3 runs 16 residues. Germline values: CDR1 SGHTA, CDR2 FQGNSA. V gave up 4 bases and J gave up 5 bases; unmatched junction bases: 13. Here the CDR3 reads CASSSDIGLALHEQYF. CDR3 nucleotides: TGTGCCAGCAGCTCGGATATAGGACTAGCCCTCCACGAGCAGTACTTC.

This clonotype has more than one count but fewer than ten. The chain employs TRBV29-1 and TRBJ2-1; TRBD1 matches at 10 bases. The CDR3 has 15 amino acids. With 2 bases clipped from V and 5 bases from J, the junction kept 6 bases outside the gene matches. Germline V gives CDR1 SQVTM, CDR2 ANQGSEA. The CDR3 DNA sequence: TGCAGCGTTGAAAAGACAGGGGGCTACGACAATGAGCAGTTCTTC. Its translation: CSVEKTGGYDNEQFF.

This clonotype has a handful of counts. The chain joins TRBV27 to TRBJ2-1; tentative D call: TRBD2 (6 bases). Germline V gene lookup returns CDR1 MNHEY and CDR2 SMNVEV (reference sequence). This CDR3 region has 13 residues. Trimming left V 3 bases short and J 6 bases short, with 9 bases between. The CDR3 sequence is CASSLGGINEQFF. The CDR3 DNA reads as TGTGCCAGCAGTTTGGGGGGAATCAATGAGCAGTTCTTC.